One and the same sample provided the 32 T cell receptor beta chains below, sequenced in a study of ipilimumab plus nivolumab after autologous stem cell transplantation. Profiled with immunoSEQ multiplex PCR; TCRdb holds only in-frame clones, not every one. The sample contains roughly 45,000 clones, about 88% of which appear only once. The sample in question was PBMCs, obtained in a trial of ipilimumab plus nivolumab as post-transplant consolidation. The receptors were sampled from a male donor with multiple myeloma.

V is TRBV4-2 and J is TRBJ2-3; a possible D gene is TRBD2 (5 bases). The CDR3 spans 14 residues. Germline CDR1 is LGHNA and CDR2 is YNFKEQ. The V and J ends lost 0 bases and 1 base respectively, with 5 bases between them. CDR3 sequence reads: CASSQDGGTDTQYF. CDR3 DNA: TGTGCCAGCAGCCAAGACGGGGGCACAGATACGCAGTATTTT.

The genes are TRBV7-7 and TRBJ2-5, with D unresolved. CDR1 is SSHAT, CDR2 FNYEAQ, per germline (reference sequence). Trimming took 8 bases from V and 0 from J, leaving 10 bases between them. This CDR3 is built from 13 residues. The chain's CDR3 is CASGRQDQETQYF. DNA for the CDR3: TGTGCCAGCGGCCGCCAGGACCAAGAGACCCAGTACTTC.

The chain joins TRBV7-3 to TRBJ2-3, with a weak D call TRBD2 (6 bases). The CDR3 contains 17 residues. Germline V gene sequence: CDR1 SGHTA, CDR2 FQGTGA. The V end lost 2 bases, the J end lost 6 bases, and 21 bases lay between the germline ends. The CDR3 region is CASSLLGAGKGLDTQYF. The CDR3 DNA reads as TGTGCCAGCAGCTTACTCGGTGCGGGGAAAGGTTTGGATACGCAGTATTTT.

The gene calls are TRBV6-6 and TRBJ2-7, with TRBD2 matching over 8 bases. Germline V lookup: CDR1 MNHNY, CDR2 SVGAGI (reference sequence). This CDR3 is built from 15 residues. Losses at the gene ends were 3 bases for V and 4 bases for J; bases not matched to a gene: 8. The CDR3 DNA reads as TGTGCCAGCAGTTATTTCAGCGGGAGTTCTTACGAGCAGTACTTC. Amino acids: CASSYFSGSSYEQYF.

This clone is a singleton in its sample. The V and J genes are TRBV28 and TRBJ1-2; D gene uncertain. Between the trimmed V and J ends, which lost 3 bases and 3 bases, there was a span of 2 bases. In germline, CDR1 is MDHEN, CDR2 SYDVKM. This CDR3 is built from 11 residues. The CDR3 loop is CASSFDYGYTF. The CDR3 DNA is TGTGCCAGCAGTTTTGACTATGGCTACACCTTC.

Only one count was recorded for this clone. The V gene is TRBV18, the J gene TRBJ1-3, with a weak D call TRBD1 (5 bases). There are 15 residues in the CDR3. V shed 2 bases and J shed 2 bases, with 10 bases lying between them. The germline gives CDR1 KGHSH, CDR2 LQKENI. CDR3 loop: CASSPVTGPGNTIYF. The CDR3 coding sequence is TGTGCCAGCTCACCAGTGACGGGACCTGGAAACACCATATATTTT. The full variable domain, in which reference TRBV18 and TRBJ1-3 provide the parts outside the CDR3, is NAGVMQNPRHLVRRRGQEARLRCSPMKGHSHVYWYRQLPEEGLKFMVYLQKENIIDESGMPKERFSAEFPKEGPSILRIQQVVRGDSAAYFCASSPVTGPGNTIYFGEGSWLTVV.

The V gene is TRBV14, the J gene TRBJ1-2; 8 positions match TRBD1. The CDR3 covers 14 residues. In germline, CDR1 is SGHDN, CDR2 FVKESK. V was pared by 5 bases and J by 8 bases, with 10 bases of the junction left unmatched. CDR3 amino acids: CASSIDRGVGGYTF. The CDR3 coding sequence is TGTGCCAGCAGCATCGACAGGGGAGTTGGAGGCTACACCTTC.

The V and J genes are TRBV6-5 and TRBJ1-2; 10 bases match TRBD1. There are 14 residues in the CDR3. After removal of 2 bases from V and 4 bases from J, the junction contained 1 base not matched to a gene. CDR1 and CDR2 (germline): MNHEY, SVGAGI. CDR3 coding DNA: TGTGCCAGCAGTTACGGGGACAGGGGCTATGGCTACACCTTC. Translated: CASSYGDRGYGYTF.

The CDR3 here is CASRVRESYEQYF. Here the CDR3 DNA reads TGCGCCAGCAGAGTGCGGGAGTCCTACGAGCAGTACTTC. The chain couples TRBV5-1 to TRBJ2-7, with 7 bases lining up with TRBD2. The V gene end was trimmed by 5 bases and the J gene end by 1 base; junction bases not matched to a gene: 3. The CDR3 runs to 13 residues. Germline CDR1 and CDR2: SGHRS and YFSETQ.

In its sample, this clone was seen a few times. The rearrangement joins TRBV2 to TRBJ2-3; D is unclear. V lost 6 bases to trimming and J lost 8 bases, with 15 bases between them. Looked up from germline, CDR1 is SNHLY and CDR2 is FYNNEI. The length of the CDR3 is 13 residues. CDR3 nucleotides: TGTGCCAGCAGCGACTCCCCACTGGGTACGCAGTATTTT. It is translated as CASSDSPLGTQYF.

This chain joins TRBV4-1 and TRBJ1-6; maybe TRBD1 (5 bases). Germline V gene sequence: CDR1 MGHRA, CDR2 YSYEKL. With 0 bases removed from V and 2 bases from J, the gap between germline ends came to 8 bases. The CDR3 sequence is 16 residues long. CDR3 residues: CASSQDARAYNSPLHF. CDR3 bases: TGCGCCAGCAGCCAAGATGCCAGGGCCTATAATTCACCCCTCCACTTT.

The chain combines TRBV2 with TRBJ2-7, with TRBD1 matching 8 bases. Germline values: CDR1 SNHLY, CDR2 FYNNEI. The V gene end was trimmed by 10 bases and the J gene end by 0 bases; junction bases not matched to a gene: 2. This CDR3 is built from 12 residues. The CDR3 DNA follows: TGTGCCATACAGGGGGACTCCTACGAGCAGTACTTC. Translating gives CAIQGDSYEQYF.

Turning to this clone: A much bigger clone sits one base away, suggesting this may be a read error. In the same sample, other DNA sequences code for this CDR3. V and J are TRBV27 and TRBJ2-7; 7 bases agree with TRBD2. The CDR3 has 15 amino acids. The germline CDR1 and CDR2 sequences are MNHEY and SMNVEV (reference sequence). V lost 6 bases and J lost 4; bases outside the gene matches: 12. CDR3 region: CASRVSSGSSYEQYF. In nucleotides, the CDR3 is TGTGCCAGCAGGGTTTCTAGCGGTAGCTCTTACGAGCAGTACTTC.

The chain uses TRBV9 and TRBJ2-7, with D possibly being TRBD2 (6 bases). This CDR3 contains 15 residues. V lost 0 bases to trimming and J lost 3 bases, with 13 bases between them. From germline, CDR1 is SGDLS and CDR2 YYNGEE. The DNA for the CDR3 is TGTGCCAGCAGCGTAGCTACTAGCATGGACTACGAGCAGTACTTC. Protein product: CASSVATSMDYEQYF.

A note on this clone: A read error is likely, as this CDR3 ends without the conserved phenylalanine or tryptophan. The DNA is omitted, as the CDR3 cannot be located on it reliably, and the CDR3 follows TCRdb's listing. The chain couples TRBV6-5 to TRBJ1-1. CDR1 and CDR2 from the germline V gene are MNHEY and SVGAGI. The length of the CDR3 is 9 amino acids, counting both ends. CDR3 protein: CASSATWNG.

This clone was seen a single time. The rearrangement uses TRBV28 and TRBJ1-1; D unresolved. V shed 7 bases and J shed 8 bases, with 17 bases lying between them. The CDR3 consists of 13 residues. CDR1 is MDHEN, CDR2 SYDVKM, per germline. CDR3 region: CASILGVGREAFF. The CDR3 region has the DNA TGTGCCAGCATCCTTGGGGTGGGGAGGGAAGCTTTCTTT.

V gene TRBV7-3 combines with J gene TRBJ2-6; D not certain. The germline V and J ends were trimmed by 0 bases and 0 bases, with 6 bases remaining between them. The CDR3 is 16 amino acids. Germline CDR1 SGHTA, CDR2 FQGTGA. The CDR3 sequence: CASSLTRSSGANVLTF. The CDR3 nucleotides are TGTGCCAGCAGCTTAACGCGGTCCTCTGGGGCCAACGTCCTGACTTTC. The whole variable domain, filled in from reference TRBV7-3 and TRBJ2-6, reads GAGVSQTPSNKVTEKGKYVELRCDPISGHTALYWYRQSLGQGPEFLIYFQGTGAADDSGLPNDRFFAVRPEGSVSTLKIQRTERGDSAVYLCASSLTRSSGANVLTFGAGSRLTVL.

This chain connects TRBV5-1 to TRBJ2-3; D is perhaps TRBD1 or TRBD2 (6 bases each). Per the germline V gene, CDR1 is SGHRS and CDR2 is YFSETQ. There are 14 residues in the CDR3. V was pared by 7 bases and J by 0 bases, with 12 bases between. The CDR3 nucleotides are TGCGCCAGCGTCCGAGGGGGGAGCACAGATACGCAGTATTTT. This sequence encodes CASVRGGSTDTQYF.

The gene calls are TRBV7-9 and TRBJ2-1; 8 positions agree with TRBD2. Germline assignment: CDR1 SEHNR and CDR2 FQNEAQ (reference sequence). The CDR3 consists of 15 residues. V was pared by 8 bases and J by 3 bases, with 9 bases of the junction left unmatched. As DNA, the CDR3 is TGTGCCAGCCAAGCGGGGGCCTCCCTCTACAATGAGCAGTTCTTC. The encoded protein is CASQAGASLYNEQFF.

CDR3 in amino acids: CASTRGVQQFF. Here the CDR3 DNA reads TGTGCCAGCACCCGCGGGGTACAGCAGTTCTTC. This chain uses TRBV27 with TRBJ2-1; maybe TRBD2 (6 bases). The CDR3 covers 11 residues. V was shortened by 7 bases and J by 11 bases, with 12 bases between the two germline ends. The germline V gene has CDR1 MNHEY and CDR2 SMNVEV (reference sequence).

The CDR3 loop is CASSPQGSGNTIYF. The CDR3 nucleotides are TGTGCCAGCAGTCCCCAGGGCTCTGGAAACACCATATATTTT. The chain carries TRBV27 and TRBJ1-3, with a possible D match to TRBD1 (5 bases). The germline V gene has CDR1 MNHEY and CDR2 SMNVEV (reference sequence). The V end lost 5 bases, the J end lost 0 bases, and 8 bases lay between the germline ends. The length of the CDR3 is 14 residues.

This chain joins TRBV30 and TRBJ2-3; 8 bases match TRBD2. Per the germline V gene, CDR1 is GTSNPN and CDR2 is SVGIG (reference sequence). V lost 3 bases and J lost 1; bases outside the gene matches: 9. The CDR3 extends over 16 amino acids. The CDR3: CAWRRAGRGGTDTQYF. CDR3 nucleotides: TGTGCCTGGAGGCGCGCAGGGCGGGGGGGCACAGATACGCAGTATTTT.

The chain couples TRBV7-2 to TRBJ1-3; D is undetermined. There are 14 residues in the CDR3. Per germline, CDR1 SGHTA and CDR2 FQGNSA. V lost 1 base and J 1 base, leaving 5 bases between the germline ends. CDR3 in DNA: TGTGCCAGCAGCTTAGGGCAGTCTGGAAACACCATATATTTT. Amino acid sequence: CASSLGQSGNTIYF.

CDR3 coding DNA: TGCGCCAGCAGCTCCCGGGGCTTCCAAGAGACCCAGTACTTC. Its translation is CASSSRGFQETQYF. This sequence joins TRBV5-1 and TRBJ2-5, with D perhaps given as TRBD1 or TRBD2 (5 bases each). V was shortened by 3 bases and J by 1 base, with 10 bases between the two germline ends. Germline CDR1 is SGHRS and CDR2 is YFSETQ. The CDR3 is 14 amino acids. Together with reference TRBV5-1 and TRBJ2-5, the CDR3 gives the full variable domain: KAGVTQTPRYLIKTRGQQVTLSCSPISGHRSVSWYQQTPGQGLQFLFEYFSETQRNKGNFPGRFSGRQFSNSRSEMNVSTLELGDSALYLCASSSRGFQETQYFGPGTRLLVL.

The chain uses TRBV29-1 and TRBJ1-2; perhaps TRBD1 as D (5 bases). There are 14 residues in the CDR3. The V end lost 1 base, the J end lost 7 bases, and 16 bases lay between the germline ends. Germline V gives CDR1 SQVTM, CDR2 ANQGSEA. CDR3 DNA sequence: TGCAGCGTTGAAGTCGACAGAAGTGTGGCTGGCTACACCTTC. It encodes CSVEVDRSVAGYTF.

This rearrangement joins TRBV29-1 to TRBJ2-5, with 8 bases aligning to TRBD1. The CDR3 is made up of 12 amino acids. Germline V gives CDR1 SQVTM, CDR2 ANQGSEA. Trimming removed 4 bases from V and 2 bases from J; junction bases left unmatched: 0. DNA for the CDR3: TGCAGCGTTGGACAGGGGCAAGAGACCCAGTACTTC. Amino acids: CSVGQGQETQYF.

This clone was picked up one time. The chain has TRBV11-2 and TRBJ2-7, with 7 bases matching TRBD1. There are 14 residues in the CDR3. Trimming cost V 1 base and J 6 bases; bases outside gene matches: 6. Germline CDR1 reads SGHAT; CDR2 reads FQNNGV. The CDR3 loop is CASSLGRQGTEQYF. CDR3 in DNA: TGTGCCAGCAGCTTAGGTCGACAGGGCACCGAGCAGTACTTC.

Only one count was recorded for this clone. J is TRBJ2-7 and V is TRBV27; 7 positions match TRBD1. J was trimmed by 4 bases and V by 6 bases; bases with no gene match: 9. The germline V gene has CDR1 MNHEY and CDR2 SMNVEV (reference sequence). The CDR3 is 14 amino acids. This CDR3 is CASRGTEKRYEQYF. In nucleotides, the CDR3 is TGTGCCAGCAGAGGGACAGAGAAACGGTACGAGCAGTACTTC.

V is TRBV5-4 and J is TRBJ2-2, with 8 bases lining up with TRBD1. The CDR3 contains 17 residues. With 0 bases clipped from V and 0 bases from J, the junction kept 4 bases outside the gene matches. Per germline, CDR1 SGHNT and CDR2 YYREEE (reference sequence). The CDR3 loop is CASSLGQGLTNTGELFF. DNA for the CDR3: TGTGCCAGCAGCTTGGGACAGGGGCTAACGAACACCGGGGAGCTGTTTTTT.

This clone has only one observation. The gene calls are TRBV19 and TRBJ1-5; the D gene is possibly TRBD1 (6 bases). The CDR3 is 15 residues long. Trimming took off 4 bases at V and 2 bases at J, with 12 bases between the two ends. CDR1 is LNHDA and CDR2 is SQIVND in the germline V gene (reference sequence). CDR3 nucleotides: TGTGCCAGTAGTACTTCAGGGGAGGGCAATCAGCCCCAGCATTTT. Residues: CASSTSGEGNQPQHF.

The chain has TRBV7-9 and TRBJ2-5, with D possibly TRBD2 on 6 matching bases. This CDR3 is 15 amino acids long. V gave up 5 bases and J gave up 0 bases, with 13 bases separating them. Germline V lookup: CDR1 SEHNR, CDR2 FQNEAQ (reference sequence). In nucleotides, the CDR3 is TGTGCCAGCAGCCTGGGGGTAGCGGACCAAGAGACCCAGTACTTC. Encoded protein: CASSLGVADQETQYF.

J is TRBJ2-3 and V is TRBV6-6; D uncertain. The CDR3 covers 14 residues. Trimming took 2 bases from V and 1 from J, leaving 7 bases between them. The germline gives CDR1 MNHNY, CDR2 SVGAGI (reference sequence). DNA for the CDR3: TGTGCCAGCAGTTACGGCGGCCGCACAGATACGCAGTATTTT. Protein product: CASSYGGRTDTQYF.